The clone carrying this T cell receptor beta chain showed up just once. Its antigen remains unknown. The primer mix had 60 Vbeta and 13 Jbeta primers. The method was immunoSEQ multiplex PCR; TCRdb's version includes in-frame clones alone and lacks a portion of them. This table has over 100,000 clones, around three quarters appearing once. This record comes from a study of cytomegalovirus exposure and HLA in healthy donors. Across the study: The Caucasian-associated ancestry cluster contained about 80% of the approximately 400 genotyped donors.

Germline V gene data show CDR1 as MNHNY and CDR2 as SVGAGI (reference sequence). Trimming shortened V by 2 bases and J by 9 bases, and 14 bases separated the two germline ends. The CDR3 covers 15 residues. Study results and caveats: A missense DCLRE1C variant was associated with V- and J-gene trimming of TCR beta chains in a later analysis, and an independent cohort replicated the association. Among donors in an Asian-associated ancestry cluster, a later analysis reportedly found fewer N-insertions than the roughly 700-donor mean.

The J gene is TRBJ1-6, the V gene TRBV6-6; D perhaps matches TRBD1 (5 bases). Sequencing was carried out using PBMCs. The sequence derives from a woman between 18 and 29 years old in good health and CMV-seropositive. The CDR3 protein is CASSYAGSGSSPLHF. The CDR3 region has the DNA TGTGCCAGCAGTTACGCGGGATCAGGGAGTTCACCCCTCCACTTT.